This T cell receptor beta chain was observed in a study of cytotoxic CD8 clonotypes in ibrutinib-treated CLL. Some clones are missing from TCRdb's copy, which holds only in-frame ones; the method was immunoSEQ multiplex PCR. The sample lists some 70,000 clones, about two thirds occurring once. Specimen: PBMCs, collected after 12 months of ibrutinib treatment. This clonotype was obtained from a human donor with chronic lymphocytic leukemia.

The CDR3 sequence is CASSSPAGSEAFF. In DNA form, the CDR3 reads TGTGCCAGCAGCTCCCCTGCGGGGAGTGAAGCTTTCTTT. This chain links TRBV28 with TRBJ1-1; D gene unclear. The CDR3 is made up of 13 amino acids. Germline-derived CDR1 and CDR2 are MDHEN and SYDVKM. With 6 bases removed from V and 7 bases from J, the gap between germline ends came to 15 bases.